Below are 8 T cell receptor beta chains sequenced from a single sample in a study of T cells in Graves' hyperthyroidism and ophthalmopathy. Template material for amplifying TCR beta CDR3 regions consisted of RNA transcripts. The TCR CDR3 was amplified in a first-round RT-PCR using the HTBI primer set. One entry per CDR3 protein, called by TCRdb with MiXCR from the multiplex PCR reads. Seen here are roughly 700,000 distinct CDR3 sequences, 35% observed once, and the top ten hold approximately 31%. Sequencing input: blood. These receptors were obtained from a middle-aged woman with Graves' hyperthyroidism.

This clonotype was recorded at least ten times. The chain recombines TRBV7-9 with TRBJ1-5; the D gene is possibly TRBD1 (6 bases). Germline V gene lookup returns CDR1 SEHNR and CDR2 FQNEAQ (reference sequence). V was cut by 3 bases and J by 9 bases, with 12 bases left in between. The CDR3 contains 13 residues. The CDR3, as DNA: TGTGCCAGCAGCTTGCAGGGGTTTGGGCCCCAGCATTTT. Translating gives CASSLQGFGPQHF.

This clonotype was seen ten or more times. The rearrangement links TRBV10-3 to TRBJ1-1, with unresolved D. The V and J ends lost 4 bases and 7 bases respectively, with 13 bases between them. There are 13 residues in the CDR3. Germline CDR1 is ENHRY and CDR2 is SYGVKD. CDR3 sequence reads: CAISGGQGIEAFF. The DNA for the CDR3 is TGTGCCATCAGTGGAGGCCAAGGGATTGAAGCTTTCTTT.

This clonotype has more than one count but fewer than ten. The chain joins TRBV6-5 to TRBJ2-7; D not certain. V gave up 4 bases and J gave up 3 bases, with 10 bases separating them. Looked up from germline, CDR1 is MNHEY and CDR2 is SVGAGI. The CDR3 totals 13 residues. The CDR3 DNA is TGTGCCAGCAGTTTATCAGACCACTACGAGCAGTACTTC. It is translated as CASSLSDHYEQYF.

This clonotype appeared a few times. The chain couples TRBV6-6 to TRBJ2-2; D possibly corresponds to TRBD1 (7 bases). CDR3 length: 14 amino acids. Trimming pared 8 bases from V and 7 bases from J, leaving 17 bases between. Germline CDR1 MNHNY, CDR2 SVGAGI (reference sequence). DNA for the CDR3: TGTGCCAGCGTCGGAGGGGGCGGTGGCGGGGAGCTGTTTTTT. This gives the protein CASVGGGGGGELFF.

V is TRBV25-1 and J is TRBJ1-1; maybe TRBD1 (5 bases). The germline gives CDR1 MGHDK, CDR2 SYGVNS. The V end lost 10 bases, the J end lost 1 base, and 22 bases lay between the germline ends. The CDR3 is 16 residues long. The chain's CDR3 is CATPIEGEMGNTEAFF. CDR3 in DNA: TGTGCCACTCCCATCGAAGGGGAAATGGGGAACACTGAAGCTTTCTTT.

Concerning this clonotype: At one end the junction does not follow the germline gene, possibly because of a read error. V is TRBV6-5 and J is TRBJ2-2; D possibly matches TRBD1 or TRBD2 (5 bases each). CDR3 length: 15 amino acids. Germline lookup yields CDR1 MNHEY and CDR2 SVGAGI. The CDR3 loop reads CASSRDAANIGELFF. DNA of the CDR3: TGTGCCAGCAGCCGGGACGCCGCGAACATCGGGGAGCTGTTTTTT.

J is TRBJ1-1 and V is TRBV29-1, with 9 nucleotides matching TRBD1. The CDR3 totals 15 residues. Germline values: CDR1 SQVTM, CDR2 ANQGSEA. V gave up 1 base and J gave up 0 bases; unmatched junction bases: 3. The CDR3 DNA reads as TGCAGCGTTGAAGTCGACAGGGGGATGAACACTGAAGCTTTCTTT. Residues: CSVEVDRGMNTEAFF.

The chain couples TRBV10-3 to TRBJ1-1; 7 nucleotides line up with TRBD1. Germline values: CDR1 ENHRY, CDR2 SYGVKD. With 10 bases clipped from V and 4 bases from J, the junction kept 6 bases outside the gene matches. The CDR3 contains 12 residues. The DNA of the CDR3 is TGTGCCAGCGCAGACAGGGCCACTGAAGCTTTCTTT. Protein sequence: CASADRATEAFF.